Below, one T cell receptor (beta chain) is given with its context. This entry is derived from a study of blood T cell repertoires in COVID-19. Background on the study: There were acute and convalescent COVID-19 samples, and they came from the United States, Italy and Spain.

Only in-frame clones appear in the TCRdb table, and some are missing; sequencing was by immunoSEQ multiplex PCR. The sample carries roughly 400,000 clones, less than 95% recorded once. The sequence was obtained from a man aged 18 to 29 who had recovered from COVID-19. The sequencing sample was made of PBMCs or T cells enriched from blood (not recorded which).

The CDR3 reads CSNLRDTQYF. The CDR3, as DNA: TGTTCAAATTTACGGGATACGCAGTATTTT. The chain carries TRBV9 and TRBJ2-3; unclear D gene. CDR1 is SGDLS and CDR2 is YYNGEE in the germline V gene. The CDR3 is made up of 10 amino acids.